This T cell receptor (beta chain) is drawn from a study of blood T cell repertoires in COVID-19. Study details: The study drew acute and convalescent COVID-19 samples from the United States, Italy and Spain.

Germline V gives CDR1 SGHRS, CDR2 YFSETQ. The CDR3 spans 17 residues. V was pared by 7 bases and J by 2 bases, with 17 bases of the junction left unmatched. The repertoire was sequenced with immunoSEQ multiplex PCR; TCRdb's copy has only in-frame clones and lacks some. The data hold 300,000 to 350,000 clones, with 90% observed a single time. Seattle researchers signed up patients amid active infection and tracked them longitudinally. The rearrangement joins TRBV5-1 to TRBJ1-1; 7 nucleotides agree with TRBD1. The source of this sequence is a woman aged 40-49 years with COVID-19, enrolled during active disease. The sequenced material came from peripheral blood. In DNA, the CDR3 is TGCGCCAGCCGATTTTCGGCAGGGGGATCGGTCAACACTGAAGCTTTCTTT. Residues: CASRFSAGGSVNTEAFF.